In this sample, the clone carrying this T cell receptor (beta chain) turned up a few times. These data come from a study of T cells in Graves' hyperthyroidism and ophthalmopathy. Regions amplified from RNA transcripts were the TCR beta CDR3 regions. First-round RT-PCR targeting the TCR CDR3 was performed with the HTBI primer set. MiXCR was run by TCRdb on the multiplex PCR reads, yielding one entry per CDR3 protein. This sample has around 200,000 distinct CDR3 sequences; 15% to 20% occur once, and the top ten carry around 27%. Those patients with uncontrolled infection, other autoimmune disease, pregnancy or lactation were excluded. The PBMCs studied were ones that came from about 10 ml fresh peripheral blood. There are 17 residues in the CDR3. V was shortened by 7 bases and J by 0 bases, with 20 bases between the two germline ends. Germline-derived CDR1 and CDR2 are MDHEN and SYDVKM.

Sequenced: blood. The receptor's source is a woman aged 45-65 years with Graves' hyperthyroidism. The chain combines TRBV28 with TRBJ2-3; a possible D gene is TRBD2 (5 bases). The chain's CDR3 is CASTLAHYQSSTDTQYF. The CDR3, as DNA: TGTGCCAGCACTCTAGCTCACTACCAGTCTAGCACAGATACGCAGTATTTT.